The source of this TCR beta chain is a study of cytomegalovirus exposure and HLA in healthy donors. Per germline, CDR1 MNHEY and CDR2 SVGAGI. Trimming left V 4 bases short and J 1 base short, with 10 bases between. The CDR3 runs 14 residues. The PCR ran on 60 Vbeta and 13 Jbeta primers. Measured with immunoSEQ multiplex PCR; TCRdb has only the in-frame clones, and not every one. This sample carries 200,000 to 250,000 clones, around 86% of them seen once, and the ten largest clones take 2.5% to 3%. Findings and caveats of the study: As a later analysis revealed, most CMV-associated TCR beta chains appeared HLA-restricted. Some TCR beta chains (roughly 160 of them) were listed as cytomegalovirus-associated. A few chains tied to CMV proved CMV antigen-specific in vitro. A later analysis reportedly found that, within productive TCRs, an Asian-associated ancestry cluster had fewer N-insertions than the mean observed across the roughly 630 donors.

With respect to this clone: Its antigen remains unknown.

Sequenced material: PBMCs. The receptor was isolated from a middle-aged woman in good health and CMV-seronegative. The genes are TRBV6-5 and TRBJ1-1; unclear D gene. CDR3 nucleotide sequence: TGTGCCAGCAGTTCCGTTAGAGGGAACACTGAAGCTTTCTTT. It translates to CASSSVRGNTEAFF.